The 19 T cell receptor beta chains below were found in one sample sequenced in a study of control samples from healthy donors and cancer patients. Only in-frame clones appear in the TCRdb table, and some are missing; sequencing was by immunoSEQ multiplex PCR. The sample holds some 67,000 clones, around 87% seen once. Sequencing was carried out using PBMCs. The source is a woman aged 45-60 years with head and neck cancer.

The rearrangement uses TRBV19 and TRBJ2-7, with D perhaps being TRBD1 or TRBD2 (5 bases each). Germline values: CDR1 LNHDA, CDR2 SQIVND (reference sequence). CDR3 size: 14 residues. V dropped 3 bases and J dropped 2 bases, with 11 bases sitting between them. For the CDR3, the DNA is TGTGCCAGTAGTATGAGGTTGGGGGCCTACGAGCAGTACTTC. This sequence encodes CASSMRLGAYEQYF.

The rearrangement uses TRBV29-1 and TRBJ1-2; 9 bases align to TRBD1. CDR1 is SQVTM and CDR2 is ANQGSEA in the germline V gene. The V segment lost 4 bases and the J segment 4 bases; nucleotides outside the gene matches: 10. The CDR3 covers 15 residues. For the CDR3, the DNA is TGCAGCGTTGCTCAACTGGGACAGGGAGTCTATGGCTACACCTTC. This codes for CSVAQLGQGVYGYTF. Full variable domain (outside the CDR3, taken from reference TRBV29-1 and TRBJ1-2): SAVISQKPSRDICQRGTSLTIQCQVDSQVTMMFWYRQQPGQSLTLIATANQGSEATYESGFVIDKFPISRPNLTFSTLTVSNMSPEDSSIYLCSVAQLGQGVYGYTFGSGTRLTVV.

The rearrangement joins TRBV6-5 to TRBJ2-2, with TRBD2 matching 9 bases. The ends lost 7 bases at V and 6 bases at J; junction bases unmatched: 6. The CDR3 has 14 residues. Germline loops: CDR1 MNHEY, CDR2 SVGAGI. The CDR3 DNA sequence: TGTGCCAGCACGGCGGGGGGGCTCCCCGGGGAGCTGTTTTTT. This gives the protein CASTAGGLPGELFF.

This clone has a count of ten or more. The rearrangement joins TRBV21-1 to TRBJ1-4. TRBV21-1 is termed a pseudogene. CDR3 length equals 16 residues. In DNA form, the CDR3 reads TGTGCCAGCAGCAAAGAGTATCAGGTCGGAGGTGAAAAACTGTTTTTT. Protein: CASSKEYQVGGEKLFF.

This chain uses TRBV6-1 with TRBJ2-1, with TRBD2 matching over 7 bases. The CDR3 extends over 17 amino acids. The V and J ends lost 2 bases and 2 bases, in that order; junction bases with no gene match: 9. In germline, CDR1 is MNHNS, CDR2 SASEGT. The CDR3 sequence: CASSERWGGAAYNEQFF. The DNA of the CDR3 is TGTGCCAGCAGTGAACGGTGGGGGGGAGCCGCCTACAATGAGCAGTTCTTC.

This clone has only one observation. The CDR3 DNA reads as TGTGCCAGCAGCTTACTCCGGGCCTCGGACGAGCAGTACTTC. Encoded protein: CASSLLRASDEQYF. The genes are TRBV7-2 and TRBJ2-7; unclear D gene. Germline-derived CDR1 and CDR2 are SGHTA and FQGNSA. V lost 2 bases to trimming and J lost 5 bases, with 13 bases between them. The CDR3 runs to 14 residues. Together with reference TRBV7-2 and TRBJ2-7, the CDR3 gives the full variable domain: GAGVSQSPSNKVTEKGKDVELRCDPISGHTALYWYRQSLGQGLEFLIYFQGNSAPDKSGLPSDRFSAERTGGSVSTLTIQRTQQEDSAVYLCASSLLRASDEQYFGPGTRLTVT.

The V gene is TRBV5-4, the J gene TRBJ2-1; D uncertain. CDR3 size: 14 residues. The V gene lost 3 bases and the J gene lost 8 bases, with 15 bases spanning the gap. CDR1 is SGHNT and CDR2 is YYREEE in the germline V gene (reference sequence). The CDR3 DNA reads TGTGCCAGCAGCTCAGGTCCTAGTCTCGATGAGCAGTTCTTC. Amino acids: CASSSGPSLDEQFF.

The chain carries TRBV5-1 and TRBJ2-3; D unclear. V lost 1 base, J lost 0 bases, and 9 bases lay in between. The CDR3 totals 15 residues. Germline-derived CDR1 and CDR2 are SGHRS and YFSETQ. CDR3 coding DNA: TGCGCCAGCAGCTTGTTGGCCGTTAGCACAGATACGCAGTATTTT. Protein sequence: CASSLLAVSTDTQYF. Using reference TRBV5-1 and TRBJ2-3 for the parts outside the CDR3, the full variable domain is KAGVTQTPRYLIKTRGQQVTLSCSPISGHRSVSWYQQTPGQGLQFLFEYFSETQRNKGNFPGRFSGRQFSNSRSEMNVSTLELGDSALYLCASSLLAVSTDTQYFGPGTRLTVL.

This clone came up once. This rearrangement joins TRBV18 to TRBJ1-3; D is ambiguous. The V and J ends lost 1 base and 4 bases respectively, with 14 bases between them. The germline gives CDR1 KGHSH, CDR2 LQKENI. This CDR3 is 16 amino acids long. CDR3 amino acids: CASSPLETPAGNTIYF. In DNA, the CDR3 is TGTGCCAGCTCACCACTTGAGACTCCAGCCGGAAACACCATATATTTT.

This clone has a handful of counts. This chain connects TRBV27 to TRBJ1-2; maybe TRBD1 (5 bases). Trimming shortened V by 7 bases and J by 8 bases, and 23 bases separated the two germline ends. Per germline, CDR1 MNHEY and CDR2 SMNVEV (reference sequence). The CDR3 runs 15 residues. CDR3 sequence reads: CASTRGGEKMEGYTF. The CDR3 coding sequence is TGTGCCAGCACCCGGGGAGGGGAAAAGATGGAGGGCTACACCTTC.

The CDR3 is CASSPRTGRANEKLFF. For the CDR3, the DNA is TGTGCCAGCAGTCCCAGGACAGGTCGGGCTAATGAAAAACTGTTTTTT. This chain connects TRBV25-1 to TRBJ1-4; TRBD1 matches 7 bases. The germline V gene has CDR1 MGHDK and CDR2 SYGVNS. CDR3 length: 16 residues. V was clipped by 5 bases and J by 3 bases; unmatched bases: 9.

The chain recombines TRBV15 with TRBJ2-5; TRBD2 aligns across 15 bases. The CDR3 runs 17 residues. Germline V gives CDR1 LNHNV, CDR2 YYDKDF (reference sequence). With 3 bases clipped from V and 4 bases from J, the junction kept 6 bases outside the gene matches. The CDR3 here is CATSSPGTSGGRETQYF. CDR3 DNA: TGTGCCACCAGCAGCCCCGGGACTAGCGGGGGGCGAGAGACCCAGTACTTC.

V usage is TRBV10-3 and J usage is TRBJ2-2, with TRBD2 matching 14 bases. Germline assignment: CDR1 ENHRY and CDR2 SYGVKD. The CDR3 has 17 residues. V shed 4 bases and J 5 bases; nucleotides not matched to a gene: 6. As DNA, the CDR3 is TGTGCCATCAGTGGACTAGCGGGGGGGCTGGGTACCGGGGAGCTGTTTTTT. Protein: CAISGLAGGLGTGELFF.

The chain joins TRBV28 to TRBJ1-1, with a weak D call TRBD1 (6 bases). The CDR3 loop spans 12 amino acids. V lost 6 bases, J lost 4 bases, and 9 bases lay in between. Germline CDR1 reads MDHEN; CDR2 reads SYDVKM. CDR3 bases: TGTGCCAGCAGGCAAGGGGGCACTGAAGCTTTCTTT. Its translation is CASRQGGTEAFF. Full variable domain (remainder filled in from reference TRBV28 and TRBJ1-1): DVKVTQSSRYLVKRTGEKVFLECVQDMDHENMFWYRQDPGLGLRLIYFSYDVKMKEKGDIPEGYSVSREKKERFSLILESASTNQTSMYLCASRQGGTEAFFGQGTRLTVV.

This clone was seen a handful of times. The genes are TRBV4-1 and TRBJ2-7; D unresolved. Trimming removed 4 bases from V and 5 bases from J, with 15 bases in between. CDR1 is MGHRA, CDR2 YSYEKL, per germline. This CDR3 is built from 14 residues. CDR3 amino acids: CASSLEPTAHEQYF. The CDR3 DNA reads as TGCGCCAGCAGCCTAGAGCCCACAGCGCACGAGCAGTACTTC.

Concerning this clone itself: The sample has other DNA sequences that encode this CDR3 too. V and J are TRBV2 and TRBJ1-5; D ambiguous. The germline V and J ends were trimmed by 2 bases and 7 bases, with 9 bases remaining between them. CDR3 length: 13 amino acids. Germline CDR1 reads SNHLY; CDR2 reads FYNNEI. The chain's CDR3 is CASSESRAQPQHF. The CDR3 nucleotides read TGTGCCAGCAGTGAATCCCGGGCCCAGCCCCAGCATTTT.

The chain employs TRBV6-6 and TRBJ1-4, with D perhaps matching TRBD1 (5 bases). The germline V and J ends were trimmed by 5 bases and 5 bases, with 15 bases remaining between them. The CDR3 covers 15 residues. From germline, CDR1 is MNHNY and CDR2 SVGAGI (reference sequence). The DNA of the CDR3 is TGTGCCAGCAGTGACGGACACCGAAGAAATGAAAAACTGTTTTTT. This translates into CASSDGHRRNEKLFF.

The CDR3 DNA sequence: TGTGCCAGTAGCCCCACTTTAGGGTTGGCGAACACCGGGGAGCTGTTTTTT. Residues: CASSPTLGLANTGELFF. The chain recombines TRBV19 with TRBJ2-2, with no clear D. Germline V lookup: CDR1 LNHDA, CDR2 SQIVND (reference sequence). The V end was cut by 6 bases, the J end by 0 bases, with 17 bases between. The CDR3 sequence is 17 residues long. Using reference TRBV19 and TRBJ2-2 for the parts outside the CDR3, the full variable domain is DGGITQSPKYLFRKEGQNVTLSCEQNLNHDAMYWYRQDPGQGLRLIYYSQIVNDFQKGDIAEGYSVSREKKESFPLTVTSAQKNPTAFYLCASSPTLGLANTGELFFGEGSRLTVL.

The DNA of the CDR3 is TGTGCCAGCAGCCCACTACAGGGAGGCGAGCAGTACTTC. Translated: CASSPLQGGEQYF. V usage is TRBV11-3 and J usage is TRBJ2-7, with D possibly called TRBD1 or TRBD2 (6 bases each). V lost 5 bases to trimming and J lost 6 bases, with 14 bases between them. This CDR3 comprises 13 residues. Germline CDR1 and CDR2: SGHNT and YENEEA.